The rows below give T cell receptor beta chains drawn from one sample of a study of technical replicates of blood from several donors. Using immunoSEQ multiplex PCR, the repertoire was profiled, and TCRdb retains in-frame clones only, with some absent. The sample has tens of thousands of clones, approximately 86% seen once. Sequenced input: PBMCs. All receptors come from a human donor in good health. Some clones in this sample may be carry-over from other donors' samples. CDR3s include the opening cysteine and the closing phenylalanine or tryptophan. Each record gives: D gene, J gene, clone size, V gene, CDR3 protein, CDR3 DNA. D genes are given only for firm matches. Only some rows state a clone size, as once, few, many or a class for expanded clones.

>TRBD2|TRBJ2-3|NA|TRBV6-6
CASSNLAGGQADTQYF
TGTGCCAGCAGTAATTTAGCGGGAGGGCAGGCAGATACGCAGTATTTT
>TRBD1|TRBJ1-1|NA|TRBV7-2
CASSSQGARDTEAFF
TGTGCCAGCAGCTCACAGGGGGCGCGGGACACTGAAGCTTTCTTT
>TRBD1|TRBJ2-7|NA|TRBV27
CASSFEQGLAYEQYF
TGTGCCAGCAGTTTCGAACAGGGGCTGGCCTACGAGCAGTACTTC
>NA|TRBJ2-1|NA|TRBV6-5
CASSGGSGPQFF
TGTGCCAGCAGCGGAGGGTCGGGGCCTCAGTTCTTC
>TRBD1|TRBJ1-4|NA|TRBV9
CASSVGGTGNEKLFF
TGTGCCAGCAGCGTAGGGGGGACAGGGAACGAAAAACTGTTTTTT
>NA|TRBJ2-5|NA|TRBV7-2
CASSLASRQETQYF
TGTGCCAGCAGCTTAGCTTCGCGGCAAGAGACCCAGTACTTC
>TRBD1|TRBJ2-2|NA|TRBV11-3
CASSLRQGAELFF
TGTGCCAGCAGCTTAAGACAGGGGGCTGAGCTGTTTTTT
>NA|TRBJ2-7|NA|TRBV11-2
CASSPINIGGSYEQYF
TGTGCCAGCAGCCCTATCAATATCGGGGGCTCCTACGAGCAGTACTTC
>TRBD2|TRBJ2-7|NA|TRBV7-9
CASSLALAGSHEQYF
TGTGCCAGCAGCTTAGCGCTAGCGGGGTCCCACGAGCAGTACTTC
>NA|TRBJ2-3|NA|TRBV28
CASSLIGQNTDTQYF
TGTGCCAGCAGTTTGATAGGACAGAACACAGATACGCAGTATTTT
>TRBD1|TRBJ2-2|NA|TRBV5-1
CASSLRTGAGELFF
TGCGCCAGCAGCTTACGGACAGGTGCCGGGGAGCTGTTTTTT
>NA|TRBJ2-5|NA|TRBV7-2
CASSLGLVGTQYF
TGTGCCAGCAGCTTAGGACTAGTCGGGACCCAGTACTTC
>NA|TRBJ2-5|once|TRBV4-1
CASSQVGPRETQYF
TGCGCCAGCAGCCAAGTAGGCCCTAGGGAGACCCAGTACTTC
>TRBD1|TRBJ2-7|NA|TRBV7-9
CASRAGTGVEQYF
TGTGCCAGTAGGGCCGGGACAGGGGTCGAGCAGTACTTC
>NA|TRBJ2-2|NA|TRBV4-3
CASSQDRTGELFF
TGCGCCAGCAGCCAAGATAGAACCGGGGAGCTGTTTTTT
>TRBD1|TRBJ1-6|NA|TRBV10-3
CAISETTGGINSPLHF
TGTGCCATCAGTGAGACGACAGGGGGTATTAATTCACCCCTCCACTTT
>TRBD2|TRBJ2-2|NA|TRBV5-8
CASSSGLAPTGELFF
TGTGCCAGCAGCTCGGGACTAGCGCCCACCGGGGAGCTGTTTTTT
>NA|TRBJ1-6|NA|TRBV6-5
CASSYSKWASPLHF
TGTGCCAGCAGTTACTCGAAATGGGCTTCACCCCTCCACTTT
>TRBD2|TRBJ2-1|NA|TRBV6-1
CASIGASGGAGEQFF
TGTGCCAGCATTGGGGCTAGCGGGGGGGCCGGAGAGCAGTTCTTC
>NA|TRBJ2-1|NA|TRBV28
CASSPSVGNEQFF
TGTGCCAGCTCTCCTAGCGTTGGAAATGAGCAGTTCTTC
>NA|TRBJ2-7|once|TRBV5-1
CASSLDPTYEQYF
TGCGCCAGCAGCTTGGACCCGACTTACGAGCAGTACTTC
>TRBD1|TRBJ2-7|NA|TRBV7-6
CASSLGTDLLNYEQYF
TGTGCCAGCAGCTTGGGGACAGACCTACTAAACTACGAGCAGTACTTC
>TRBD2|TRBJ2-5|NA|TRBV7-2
CASSLQVGLASETQYF
TGTGCCAGCAGCTTACAGGTTGGACTAGCGTCAGAGACCCAGTACTTC
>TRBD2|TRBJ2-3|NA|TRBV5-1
CASSLPTSESTDTQYF
TGCGCCAGCAGCCTTCCGACTAGCGAGAGCACAGATACGCAGTATTTT
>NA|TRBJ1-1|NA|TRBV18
CASSAKEGGTEAFF
TGTGCCAGCTCAGCAAAGGAGGGCGGGACTGAAGCTTTCTTT
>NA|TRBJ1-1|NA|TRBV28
CASSLSSEAFF
TGTGCCAGCAGTTTATCCAGTGAAGCTTTCTTT
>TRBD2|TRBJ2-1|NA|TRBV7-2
CASSLGLANEQFF
TGTGCCAGCAGCTTAGGACTAGCCAATGAGCAGTTCTTC
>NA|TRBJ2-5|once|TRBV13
CASSSQGSEETQYF
TGTGCCAGCAGCTCCCAGGGTTCGGAAGAGACCCAGTACTTC